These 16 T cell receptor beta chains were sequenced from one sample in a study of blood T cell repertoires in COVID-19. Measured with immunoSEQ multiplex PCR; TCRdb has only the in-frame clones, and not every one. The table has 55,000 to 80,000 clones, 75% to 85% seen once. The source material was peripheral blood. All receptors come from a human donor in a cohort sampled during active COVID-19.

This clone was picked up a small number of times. CDR3 bases: TGCGCCAGCAGCCCGGAAGGGGTGGGCAATCAGCCCCAGCATTTT. Translated: CASSPEGVGNQPQHF. The gene calls are TRBV5-1 and TRBJ1-5, with D perhaps matching TRBD1 (5 bases). Germline CDR1 and CDR2: SGHRS and YFSETQ. The CDR3 is 15 residues long. V was trimmed by 4 bases and J by 2 bases, leaving 13 bases between them.

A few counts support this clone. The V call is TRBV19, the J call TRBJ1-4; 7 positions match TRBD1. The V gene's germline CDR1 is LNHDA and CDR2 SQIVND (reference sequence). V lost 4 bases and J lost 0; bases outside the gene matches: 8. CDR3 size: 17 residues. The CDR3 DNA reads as TGTGCCAGTAGTACCCTCGGACAGGATGCAACTAATGAAAAACTGTTTTTT. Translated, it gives CASSTLGQDATNEKLFF.

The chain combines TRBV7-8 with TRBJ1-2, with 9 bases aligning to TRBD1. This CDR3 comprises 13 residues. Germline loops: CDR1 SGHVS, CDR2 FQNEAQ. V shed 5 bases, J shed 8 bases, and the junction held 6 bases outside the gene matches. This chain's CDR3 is CASSTRQGVGYTF. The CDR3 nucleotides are TGTGCCAGCAGCACCCGACAGGGGGTAGGCTACACCTTC.

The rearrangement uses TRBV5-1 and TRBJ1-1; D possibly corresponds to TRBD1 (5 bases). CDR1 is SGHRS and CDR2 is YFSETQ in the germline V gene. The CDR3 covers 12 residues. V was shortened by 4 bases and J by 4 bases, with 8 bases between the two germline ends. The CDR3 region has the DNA TGCGCCAGCAGCCCTAGGGGCACTGAAGCTTTCTTT. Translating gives CASSPRGTEAFF.

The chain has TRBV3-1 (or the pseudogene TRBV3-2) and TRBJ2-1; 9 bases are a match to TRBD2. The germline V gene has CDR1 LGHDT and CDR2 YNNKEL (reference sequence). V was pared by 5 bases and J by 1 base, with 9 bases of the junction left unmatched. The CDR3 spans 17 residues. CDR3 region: CASSALRGGVSYNEQFF. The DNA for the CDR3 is TGTGCCAGCAGCGCACTACGCGGGGGGGTTTCCTACAATGAGCAGTTCTTC.

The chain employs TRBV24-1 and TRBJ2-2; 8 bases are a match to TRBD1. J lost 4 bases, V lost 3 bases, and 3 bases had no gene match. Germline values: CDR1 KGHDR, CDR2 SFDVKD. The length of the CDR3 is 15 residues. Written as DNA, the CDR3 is TGTGCCACCAGTGATAAGACAGGGGTCACCGGGGAGCTGTTTTTT. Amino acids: CATSDKTGVTGELFF.

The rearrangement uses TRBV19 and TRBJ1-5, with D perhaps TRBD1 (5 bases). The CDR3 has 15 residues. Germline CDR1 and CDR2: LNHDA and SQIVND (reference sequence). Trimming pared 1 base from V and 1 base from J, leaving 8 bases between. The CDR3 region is CASSIVGASNQPQHF. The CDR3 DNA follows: TGTGCCAGTAGTATAGTAGGGGCGAGCAATCAGCCCCAGCATTTT.

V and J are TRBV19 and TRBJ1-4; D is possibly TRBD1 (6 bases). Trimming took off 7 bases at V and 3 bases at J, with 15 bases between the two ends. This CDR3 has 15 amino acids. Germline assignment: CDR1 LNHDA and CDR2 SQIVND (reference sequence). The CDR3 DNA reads TGTGCCAGTACCACAGGGTACTTGGCTAATGAAAAACTGTTTTTT. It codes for CASTTGYLANEKLFF.

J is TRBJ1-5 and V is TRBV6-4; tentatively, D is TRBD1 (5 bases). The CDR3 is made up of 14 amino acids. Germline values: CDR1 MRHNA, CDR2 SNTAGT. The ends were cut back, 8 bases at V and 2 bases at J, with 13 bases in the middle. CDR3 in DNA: TGTGCCAGCTCCTCAGGGCATGGCAATCAGCCCCAGCATTTT. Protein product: CASSSGHGNQPQHF.

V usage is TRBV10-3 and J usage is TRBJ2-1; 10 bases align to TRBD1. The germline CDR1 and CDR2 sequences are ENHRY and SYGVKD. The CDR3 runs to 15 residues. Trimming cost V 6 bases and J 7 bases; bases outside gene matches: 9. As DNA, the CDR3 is TGTGCCATCAGGAGGGACAGGGGCCAGGTTAATGAGCAGTTCTTC. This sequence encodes CAIRRDRGQVNEQFF.

The CDR3: CAIQRDISTDTQYF. In nucleotides, the CDR3 is TGTGCCATACAGAGGGACATTAGCACAGATACGCAGTATTTT. The chain combines TRBV6-6 with TRBJ2-3, with D maybe TRBD1 (6 bases). CDR1 is MNHNY and CDR2 is SVGAGI in the germline V gene (reference sequence). The CDR3 is made up of 14 amino acids. V was shortened by 10 bases and J by 0 bases, with 14 bases between the two germline ends.

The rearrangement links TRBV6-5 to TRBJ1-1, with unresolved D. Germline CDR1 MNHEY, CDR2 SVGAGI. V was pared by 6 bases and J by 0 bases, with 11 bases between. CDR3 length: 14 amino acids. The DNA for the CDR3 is TGTGCCAGCAGCCGAGGACTCATGAACACTGAAGCTTTCTTT. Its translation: CASSRGLMNTEAFF.

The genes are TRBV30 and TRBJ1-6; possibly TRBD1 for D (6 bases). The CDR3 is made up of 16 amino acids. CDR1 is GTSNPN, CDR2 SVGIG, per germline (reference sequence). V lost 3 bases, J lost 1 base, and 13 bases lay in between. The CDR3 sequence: CAWRNLQGSYNSPLHF. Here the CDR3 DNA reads TGTGCCTGGAGAAACCTACAGGGTTCCTATAATTCACCCCTCCACTTT.

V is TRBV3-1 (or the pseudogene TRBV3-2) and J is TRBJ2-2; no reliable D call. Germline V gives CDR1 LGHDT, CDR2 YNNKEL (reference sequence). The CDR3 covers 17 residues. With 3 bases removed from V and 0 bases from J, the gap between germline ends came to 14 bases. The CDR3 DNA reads TGTGCCAGCAGCCATATAACCGATCGAGCGAACACCGGGGAGCTGTTTTTT. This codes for CASSHITDRANTGELFF.

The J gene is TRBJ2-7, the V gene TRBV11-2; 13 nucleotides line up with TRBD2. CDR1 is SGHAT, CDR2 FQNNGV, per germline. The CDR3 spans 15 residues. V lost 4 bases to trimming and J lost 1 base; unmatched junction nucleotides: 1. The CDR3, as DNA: TGTGCCAGCAGCTCGGGACTAGCGGGGTCCTACGAGCAGTACTTC. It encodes CASSSGLAGSYEQYF. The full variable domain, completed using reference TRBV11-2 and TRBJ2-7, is EAGVAQSPRYKIIEKRQSVAFWCNPISGHATLYWYQQILGQGPKLLIQFQNNGVVDDSQLPKDRFSAERLKGVDSTLKIQPAKLEDSAVYLCASSSGLAGSYEQYFGPGTRLTVT.

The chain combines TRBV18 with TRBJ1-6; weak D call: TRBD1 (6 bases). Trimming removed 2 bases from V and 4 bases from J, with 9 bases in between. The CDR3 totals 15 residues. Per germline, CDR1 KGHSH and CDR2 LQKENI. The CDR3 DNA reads TGTGCCAGCTCACCAAAGGGACAATATAATTCACCCCTCCACTTT. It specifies CASSPKGQYNSPLHF.